Below, 8 T cell receptor beta chains from the same sample are listed, as sequenced in a study of neurological immune-mediated disorders. TCRdb called the 5' RACE reads again in MiXCR, with one record for every CDR3 protein. The sample shows about 82,000 distinct CDR3 sequences, 2% to 3% of them seen only once. Input material: PBMCs. The receptor set was obtained from a woman aged 25 to 45 with multiple sclerosis.

The chain has TRBV9 and TRBJ1-2, with TRBD1 as a possible D gene (5 bases). CDR3 length: 14 residues. V was cut by 4 bases and J by 5 bases, with 15 bases left in between. CDR1 is SGDLS and CDR2 is YYNGEE in the germline V gene. The CDR3 nucleotides read TGTGCCAGCAGCAATATCAGGGACCCGTATGGCTACACCTTC. The encoded protein is CASSNIRDPYGYTF. Drawing the rest from reference TRBV9 and TRBJ1-2, the complete variable domain is DSGVTQTPKHLITATGQRVTLRCSPRSGDLSVYWYQQSLDQGLQFLIQYYNGEERAKGNILERFSAQQFPDLHSELNLSSLELGDSALYFCASSNIRDPYGYTFGSGTRLTVV.

This clonotype was seen many times. This chain uses TRBV20-1 with TRBJ2-5, with D possibly being TRBD1 or TRBD2 (5 bases each). Germline CDR1 and CDR2: DFQATT and SNEGSKA (reference sequence). The CDR3 is 15 residues long. V gave up 5 bases and J gave up 2 bases, with 18 bases separating them. The CDR3 protein is CSARKGTAPQETQYF. Written as DNA, the CDR3 is TGCAGTGCTCGCAAAGGGACCGCGCCTCAAGAGACCCAGTACTTC.

In this sample, this clonotype turned up many times. The rearrangement joins TRBV20-1 to TRBJ2-7; either TRBD1 or TRBD2 may fit D (5 bases each). The germline V gene has CDR1 DFQATT and CDR2 SNEGSKA (reference sequence). V lost 7 bases and J 0 bases, leaving 16 bases between the germline ends. This CDR3 comprises 14 residues. In DNA form, the CDR3 reads TGCAGTGGTAGGGACGGGGCGTTCTCCTACGAGCAGTACTTC. Its protein product is CSGRDGAFSYEQYF.

This clonotype was recorded at least ten times. The chain combines TRBV4-3 with TRBJ2-7; 9 nucleotides agree with TRBD2. Germline V gives CDR1 LGHNA, CDR2 YSLEER. J lost 4 bases, V lost 0 bases, and 10 bases had no gene match. The CDR3 totals 17 residues. CDR3 nucleotide sequence: TGCGCCAGCAGCCAAGAGAGTAGCGGGAGTCCCTCGTACGAGCAGTACTTC. It encodes CASSQESSGSPSYEQYF.

This clonotype was detected ten times or more. V is TRBV7-7 and J is TRBJ2-5; 9 nucleotides align to TRBD1. The V gene's germline CDR1 is SSHAT and CDR2 FNYEAQ (reference sequence). CDR3 length: 14 residues. V lost 4 bases and J lost 5; bases outside the gene matches: 5. The CDR3 loop reads CASSSGTGYETQYF. The CDR3 DNA sequence: TGTGCCAGCAGCTCCGGGACAGGGTATGAGACCCAGTACTTC.

This clonotype was seen at least ten times. V is TRBV15 and J is TRBJ1-4; TRBD1 matches at 10 bases. The J segment lost 4 bases and the V segment lost 7 bases, leaving 3 bases of the junction unmatched. The V gene's germline CDR1 is LNHNV and CDR2 YYDKDF (reference sequence). The CDR3 length is 14 residues. CDR3 in amino acids: CATTRDRGNEKLFF. The CDR3 DNA reads as TGTGCCACCACCCGGGACAGGGGTAATGAAAAACTGTTTTTT. The complete variable domain, with remaining parts taken from reference TRBV15 and TRBJ1-4, reads DAMVIQNPRYQVTQFGKPVTLSCSQTLNHNVMYWYQQKSSQAPKLLFHYYDKDFNNEADTPDNFQSRRPNTSFCFLDIRSPGLGDTAMYLCATTRDRGNEKLFFGSGTQLSVL.

Many counts were recorded for this clonotype. The rearrangement links TRBV24-1 to TRBJ2-1; the match to TRBD1 covers 11 bases. CDR3 size: 15 residues. The V gene end was trimmed by 4 bases and the J gene end by 8 bases; junction bases not matched to a gene: 6. Germline CDR1 reads KGHDR; CDR2 reads SFDVKD. CDR3 loop: CATSEPRTGGDEQFF. The CDR3 DNA follows: TGTGCCACCAGTGAGCCTCGGACAGGGGGCGATGAGCAGTTCTTC.

This clonotype was detected many times. CDR3 sequence: CASSYRRLSSYEQYF. The CDR3 DNA follows: TGTGCCAGCAGTTACAGACGACTATCCTCCTACGAGCAGTACTTC. This chain joins TRBV6-6 and TRBJ2-7; D may be TRBD2 (5 bases). In germline, CDR1 is MNHNY, CDR2 SVGAGI (reference sequence). This CDR3 comprises 15 residues. V lost 2 bases to trimming and J lost 0 bases, with 11 bases between them.